This T cell receptor (beta chain) was captured by sequencing in a study of blood T cell repertoires in COVID-19. Method: immunoSEQ multiplex PCR; TCRdb's copy keeps in-frame clones and lacks some. The sample consists of a few hundred thousand clones, 75% to 85% of them appearing once. V lost 5 bases and J lost 4, with 23 bases in between. Looked up from germline, CDR1 is SQVTM and CDR2 is ANQGSEA. The CDR3 runs 16 residues. Sequencing input: PBMCs or T cells enriched from blood (not recorded which). V usage is TRBV29-1 and J usage is TRBJ2-5; D possibly corresponds to TRBD2 (6 bases). The TCR originated in a man aged 25 to 40 with acute COVID-19. The CDR3 DNA follows: TGCAGCGTTCCACCTAGCGACCGCGCGTCCAGAGAGACCCAGTACTTC. It specifies CSVPPSDRASRETQYF.